This T cell receptor beta chain appears in the sequencing data of a study of B cell selection in AIRE deficiency. Overall study results and limits: Of some 3,700 shared Treg TCRbeta sequences, 25% to 35% were healthy-donor-only and over 8% patient-only. Approximately 29% of healthy-shared Treg TCRbeta sequences appeared in patient Tconv cells.

Per germline, CDR1 SEHNR and CDR2 FQNEAQ (reference sequence). This CDR3 is built from 13 residues. V was trimmed by 5 bases and J by 4 bases, leaving 11 bases between them. Conventional CD4 T cells were sorted as CD4+CD127+ cells. The table came from immunoSEQ multiplex PCR; TCRdb's copy has only in-frame clones and leaves some out. The sample includes fewer than 30,000 clones, approximately 96% seen only once; the top ten take just over 0.2%. As concerns this clone: Antigen: not known.

The sequenced material came from conventional CD4+ T cells sorted from PBMCs. V usage is TRBV7-9 and J usage is TRBJ1-1; D is unresolved. The clonotype comes from a human donor with AIRE deficiency. CDR3 coding DNA: TGTGCCAGCAGCCCTCTGGTTAGCACTGAAGCTTTCTTT. Translation gives CASSPLVSTEAFF. The full variable domain, with the rest looked up from reference TRBV7-9 and TRBJ1-1, is DTGVSQNPRHKITKRGQNVTFRCDPISEHNRLYWYRQTLGQGPEFLTYFQNEAQLEKSRLLSDRFSAERPKGSFSTLEIQRTEQGDSAMYLCASSPLVSTEAFFGQGTRLTVV.